This T cell receptor beta chain derives from a study of blood T cells in healthy people across ages. The second PCR ran about 6 to 12 cycles with a sample-barcoded 5' primer and J-beta primers. TCRdb used MiXCR to reprocess the 5' RACE reads, holding one entry per CDR3 protein. The data hold about 1 million distinct CDR3 sequences, with roughly 24% observed a single time. Healthy Caucasians from Russia aged roughly 6 to 90 served as donors. Comment on this clonotype: Antigen: not known.

The CDR3 loop spans 14 amino acids. The ends lost 5 bases at V and 11 bases at J; junction bases unmatched: 12. CDR1 is MNHEY and CDR2 is SMNVEV in the germline V gene (reference sequence). Regarding the study as a whole: A greater number of naive CD4+ cells and higher diversity distinguished long-lived donors from aged donors.

The same specimen was also included in a second study, on T cells of mothers and their children.

Sequenced input: blood. The rearrangement joins TRBV27 to TRBJ2-5; TRBD1 agrees at 9 bases. This clonotype was obtained from a girl aged 2-10 years in good health. The CDR3 here is CASSPRTGAREQYF. CDR3 DNA: TGTGCCAGCAGTCCGAGGACAGGGGCGAGGGAGCAGTACTTC.